A selection of T cell receptor beta chains follows, all from one sample in a study of control samples from healthy donors and cancer patients. Clones were sequenced by immunoSEQ multiplex PCR, and TCRdb holds only the in-frame ones, with some missing. The repertoire includes 170,000 or so clones, roughly 92% of them detected once, and about 1.4% sits in the top ten. The specimen was blood. The receptors shown here come from a woman aged 18-30 years in good health. The CDR3 runs from the conserved cysteine through the conserved F or W. Fields, in order: D gene, V gene, clone size, J gene, CDR3 protein, CDR3 DNA. D genes are given only for firm matches. Rows give clone size only sometimes, using once, few, many, or a class for an expanded clone.

D: TRBD1
V: TRBV25-1
size: .
J: TRBJ1-1
CDR3: CASSESGTGGRSEAFF
DNA: TGTGCCAGCAGTGAATCAGGGACAGGGGGCAGGAGTGAAGCTTTCTTT

D: TRBD2
V: TRBV29-1
size: .
J: TRBJ2-5
CDR3: CSVEETSGQAQYF
DNA: TGCAGCGTTGAAGAAACTAGCGGGCAGGCCCAGTACTTC

D: TRBD2
V: TRBV11-2
size: .
J: TRBJ2-5
CDR3: CASSLAGGSFQETQYF
DNA: TGTGCCAGCAGCTTAGCGGGGGGGTCTTTTCAAGAGACCCAGTACTTC

D: .
V: TRBV3-1/TRBV3-2
size: .
J: TRBJ1-3
CDR3: CASSQGNLGNTIYF
DNA: TGTGCCAGCAGCCAAGGTAATCTGGGAAACACCATATATTTT

D: TRBD1
V: TRBV4-1
size: .
J: TRBJ1-2
CDR3: CASSPRVRGRGYTF
DNA: TGCGCCAGCAGCCCGAGAGTCAGGGGGCGAGGCTACACCTTC

D: .
V: TRBV12-1
size: .
J: TRBJ1-2
CDR3: CASSSAWDDAHYGYTF
DNA: TGTGCCAGCAGCTCCGCGTGGGACGATGCCCACTATGGCTACACCTTC

D: .
V: TRBV28
size: .
J: TRBJ1-3
CDR3: CASSFSFGGSLPTLSGNTIYF
DNA: TGTGCCAGCAGTTTTAGTTTCGGGGGCTCCCTCCCTACTCTCTCTGGAAACACCATATATTTT

D: TRBD2
V: TRBV11-2
size: .
J: TRBJ2-1
CDR3: CASREVRRRGGSYNEQFF
DNA: TGTGCCAGCAGAGAAGTTAGACGGCGGGGGGGCTCCTACAATGAGCAGTTCTTC

D: .
V: TRBV7-9
size: .
J: TRBJ1-1
CDR3: CASSFVNRRNTEAFF
DNA: TGTGCCAGCAGCTTTGTTAATCGCAGGAACACTGAAGCTTTCTTT

D: .
V: TRBV19
size: .
J: TRBJ1-6
CDR3: CASKGFNNSPLHF
DNA: TGTGCCAGTAAAGGGTTTAACAATTCACCCCTCCACTTT

D: .
V: TRBV9
size: .
J: TRBJ2-5
CDR3: CASSTTSETQYF
DNA: TGTGCCAGCAGCACAACTTCAGAGACCCAGTACTTC

D: TRBD1
V: TRBV5-6
size: .
J: TRBJ2-2
CDR3: CASSDYRGSGELFF
DNA: TGTGCCAGCAGCGACTACAGGGGTTCCGGGGAGCTGTTTTTT

D: TRBD2
V: TRBV7-2
size: .
J: TRBJ2-7
CDR3: CASSGGLAGGYEQYF
DNA: TGTGCCAGCAGCGGCGGACTAGCGGGAGGATACGAGCAGTACTTC

D: .
V: TRBV11-2
size: .
J: TRBJ2-5
CDR3: CASSTLQGRETQYF
DNA: TGTGCCAGCAGCACTCTTCAGGGAAGAGAGACCCAGTACTTC

D: .
V: TRBV7-9
size: .
J: TRBJ1-1
CDR3: CASSLGTEAEAFF
DNA: TGTGCCAGCAGCTTAGGCACCGAGGCTGAAGCTTTCTTT

D: TRBD1
V: TRBV10-3
size: .
J: TRBJ1-2
CDR3: CAISGGQGYGYTF
DNA: TGTGCCATCAGTGGAGGACAGGGCTATGGCTACACCTTC

D: .
V: TRBV11-3
size: .
J: TRBJ2-3
CDR3: CASSVKPGLPQYF
DNA: TGTGCCAGCAGCGTCAAACCGGGACTTCCGCAGTATTTT

D: .
V: TRBV12-5
size: .
J: TRBJ2-1
CDR3: CASGLERAEQFF
DNA: TGTGCTAGTGGTTTGGAAAGGGCTGAGCAGTTCTTC

D: TRBD1
V: TRBV6-5
size: once
J: TRBJ1-2
CDR3: CASSYQRQGDYTF
DNA: TGTGCCAGCAGTTACCAACGACAGGGTGACTACACCTTC

D: TRBD2
V: TRBV10-1
size: .
J: TRBJ2-2
CDR3: CASRGTSGTSSGTGELFF
DNA: TGCGCCAGCAGGGGAACTAGCGGGACTTCTTCGGGAACCGGGGAGCTGTTTTTT

D: .
V: TRBV4-2
size: .
J: TRBJ1-2
CDR3: CASSQPMEQGGWHGYTF
DNA: TGTGCCAGCAGCCAACCGATGGAACAGGGAGGATGGCATGGCTACACCTTC

D: .
V: TRBV21-1
size: .
J: TRBJ1-2
CDR3: CASSKVGALLSYGYTF
DNA: TGTGCCAGCAGCAAAGTTGGGGCCCTGCTGTCCTATGGCTACACCTTC

D: .
V: TRBV19
size: .
J: TRBJ1-4
CDR3: CASSIDGTATNEKLFF
DNA: TGTGCCAGTAGTATAGATGGGACCGCAACTAATGAAAAACTGTTTTTT

D: .
V: TRBV7-2
size: .
J: TRBJ1-5
CDR3: CASSQGGGNQPQHF
DNA: TGTGCCAGCAGTCAGGGTGGGGGCAATCAGCCCCAGCATTTT

D: .
V: TRBV29-1
size: .
J: TRBJ1-5
CDR3: CSVDQGGDQPQHF
DNA: TGCAGCGTTGACCAGGGAGGGGACCAGCCCCAGCATTTT

D: .
V: TRBV6-5
size: once
J: TRBJ1-1
CDR3: CASRGSWGTEAFF
DNA: TGTGCCAGCAGGGGGTCCTGGGGGACTGAAGCTTTCTTT

D: .
V: TRBV9
size: .
J: TRBJ2-3
CDR3: CASSARAESAPSTDTQYF
DNA: TGTGCCAGCAGCGCGAGGGCTGAGTCGGCTCCTAGCACAGATACGCAGTATTTT

D: .
V: TRBV5-1
size: .
J: TRBJ2-7
CDR3: CASSLQGYEQYF
DNA: TGCGCCAGCAGCTTGCAGGGCTACGAGCAGTACTTC

D: TRBD1
V: TRBV6-1
size: .
J: TRBJ1-5
CDR3: CASSELAGGQPQHF
DNA: TGTGCCAGCAGTGAATTGGCAGGGGGTCAGCCCCAGCATTTT

D: TRBD1
V: TRBV10-3
size: .
J: TRBJ1-1
CDR3: CAISKDRGIEAFF
DNA: TGTGCCATCAGTAAGGACAGGGGGATTGAAGCTTTCTTT

D: .
V: TRBV10-3
size: .
J: TRBJ1-5
CDR3: CAISESKGPHGNQPQHF
DNA: TGTGCCATCAGTGAGTCAAAGGGGCCTCACGGGAATCAGCCCCAGCATTTT

D: .
V: TRBV7-2
size: once
J: TRBJ2-1
CDR3: CASTAGVSYNEQFF
DNA: TGTGCCAGCACCGCAGGGGTTTCATACAATGAGCAGTTCTTC

D: .
V: TRBV11-2
size: once
J: TRBJ1-1
CDR3: CASSFGDTEAFF
DNA: TGTGCCAGCAGCTTCGGCGATACTGAAGCTTTCTTT

D: TRBD1
V: TRBV27
size: .
J: TRBJ1-4
CDR3: CASSSPRTGEGNEKLFF
DNA: TGTGCCAGCAGCTCACCGCGGACAGGGGAGGGTAATGAAAAACTGTTTTTT

D: TRBD1
V: TRBV5-4
size: .
J: TRBJ1-4
CDR3: CASSPGTDEKLFF
DNA: TGTGCCAGCAGCCCCGGGACAGATGAAAAACTGTTTTTT

D: TRBD2
V: TRBV9
size: .
J: TRBJ2-7
CDR3: CASSVAAGGPGEQYF
DNA: TGTGCCAGCAGCGTAGCAGCGGGGGGGCCTGGCGAGCAGTACTTC

D: .
V: TRBV3-1/TRBV3-2
size: once
J: TRBJ1-1
CDR3: CASTLQGEGTEAFF
DNA: TGTGCCAGCACCCTACAGGGTGAAGGTACTGAAGCTTTCTTT

D: TRBD1
V: TRBV19
size: .
J: TRBJ1-1
CDR3: CASSATDRGTAFF
DNA: TGTGCCAGTAGTGCAACTGACAGGGGAACAGCTTTCTTT

D: TRBD2
V: TRBV10-3
size: .
J: TRBJ2-5
CDR3: CAIRPGGEETQYF
DNA: TGTGCCATCCGCCCGGGGGGGGAAGAGACCCAGTACTTC

D: TRBD1
V: TRBV19
size: .
J: TRBJ2-3
CDR3: CASSRGTGENTDTQYF
DNA: TGTGCCAGTAGCCGGGGGACAGGGGAAAACACAGATACGCAGTATTTT

D: .
V: TRBV11-1
size: .
J: TRBJ2-7
CDR3: CASSFVTAHEQYF
DNA: TGTGCCAGCAGCTTTGTAACAGCTCACGAGCAGTACTTC

D: .
V: TRBV19
size: .
J: TRBJ1-2
CDR3: CASSIEGGAGYTF
DNA: TGTGCCAGTAGTATAGAGGGAGGGGCAGGCTACACCTTC

D: .
V: TRBV28
size: .
J: TRBJ1-1
CDR3: CASRGTGSWEAFF
DNA: TGTGCCAGCAGAGGAACAGGGTCCTGGGAAGCTTTCTTT

D: .
V: TRBV28
size: .
J: TRBJ1-4
CDR3: CASSSPGGRIGKLFF
DNA: TGTGCCAGCAGCTCTCCCGGGGGGCGCATTGGAAAACTGTTTTTT

D: .
V: TRBV9
size: .
J: TRBJ2-3
CDR3: CASSPRSSPRGTDTQYF
DNA: TGTGCCAGCAGCCCAAGGAGCAGCCCGAGGGGCACAGATACGCAGTATTTT

D: TRBD1
V: TRBV6-5
size: .
J: TRBJ1-6
CDR3: CASRSGTVGASPLHF
DNA: TGTGCCAGCAGATCCGGGACAGTCGGGGCCTCACCCCTCCACTTT

D: .
V: TRBV10-3
size: .
J: TRBJ1-2
CDR3: CAISEMGWGYTF
DNA: TGTGCCATCAGTGAAATGGGGTGGGGCTACACCTTC

D: .
V: TRBV5-1
size: .
J: TRBJ1-3
CDR3: CASSPGTTGNTIYF
DNA: TGCGCCAGCAGCCCCGGGACTACTGGAAACACCATATATTTT

D: .
V: TRBV18
size: .
J: TRBJ2-6
CDR3: CASSLGRSGANVLTF
DNA: TGTGCCAGCTCACTCGGACGATCTGGGGCCAACGTCCTGACTTTC

D: .
V: TRBV2
size: .
J: TRBJ1-5
CDR3: CASSQEGHSNQPQHF
DNA: TGTGCCAGCAGTCAAGAGGGCCATAGCAATCAGCCCCAGCATTTT

D: TRBD2
V: TRBV15
size: .
J: TRBJ2-7
CDR3: CATSRAGTSYEQYF
DNA: TGTGCCACCAGCAGAGCTGGGACTAGCTACGAGCAGTACTTC

D: .
V: TRBV11-3
size: .
J: TRBJ2-2
CDR3: CASSLAPFRELFF
DNA: TGTGCCAGCAGCTTAGCCCCCTTCCGGGAGCTGTTTTTT

D: .
V: TRBV5-6
size: .
J: TRBJ1-1
CDR3: CASSSPTGFTEAFF
DNA: TGTGCCAGCAGCTCCCCAACGGGGTTTACTGAAGCTTTCTTT